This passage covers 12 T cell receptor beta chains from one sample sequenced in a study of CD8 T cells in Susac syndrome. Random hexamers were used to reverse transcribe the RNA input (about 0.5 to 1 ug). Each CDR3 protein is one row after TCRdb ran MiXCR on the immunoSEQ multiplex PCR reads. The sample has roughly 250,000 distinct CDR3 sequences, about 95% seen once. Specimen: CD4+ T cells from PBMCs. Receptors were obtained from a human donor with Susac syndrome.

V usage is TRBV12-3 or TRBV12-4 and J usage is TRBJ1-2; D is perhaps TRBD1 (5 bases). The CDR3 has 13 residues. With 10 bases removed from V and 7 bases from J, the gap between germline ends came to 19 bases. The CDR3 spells CATGGYLRGGYTF. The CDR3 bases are TGTGCCACCGGGGGGTACTTGAGGGGTGGCTACACCTTC.

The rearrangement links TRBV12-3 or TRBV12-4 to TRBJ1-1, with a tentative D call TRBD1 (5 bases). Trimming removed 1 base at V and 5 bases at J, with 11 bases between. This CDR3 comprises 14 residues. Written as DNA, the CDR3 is TGTGCCAGCAGTTTAGGGCGGCGGGGGACTGAAGCTTTCTTT. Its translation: CASSLGRRGTEAFF.

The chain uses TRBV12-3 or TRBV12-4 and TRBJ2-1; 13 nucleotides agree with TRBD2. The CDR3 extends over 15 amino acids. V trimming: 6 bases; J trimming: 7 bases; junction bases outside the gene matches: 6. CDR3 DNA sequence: TGTGCCAGCAGCCAAACTAGCGGGAGGGTAAATGAGCAGTTCTTC. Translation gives CASSQTSGRVNEQFF.

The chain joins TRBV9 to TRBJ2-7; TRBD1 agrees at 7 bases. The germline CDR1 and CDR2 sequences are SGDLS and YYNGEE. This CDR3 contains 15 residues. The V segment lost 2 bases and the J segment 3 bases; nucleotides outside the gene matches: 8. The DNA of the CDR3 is TGTGCCAGCAGCGTCCTCGGTGACAGGGACTACGAGCAGTACTTC. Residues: CASSVLGDRDYEQYF.

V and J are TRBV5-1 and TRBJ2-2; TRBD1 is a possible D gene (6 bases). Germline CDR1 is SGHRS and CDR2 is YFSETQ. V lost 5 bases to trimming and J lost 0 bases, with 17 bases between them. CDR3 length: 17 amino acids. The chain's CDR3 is CASRKRGTLPNTGELFF. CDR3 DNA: TGCGCCAGCAGGAAGAGGGGGACACTCCCGAACACCGGGGAGCTGTTTTTT.

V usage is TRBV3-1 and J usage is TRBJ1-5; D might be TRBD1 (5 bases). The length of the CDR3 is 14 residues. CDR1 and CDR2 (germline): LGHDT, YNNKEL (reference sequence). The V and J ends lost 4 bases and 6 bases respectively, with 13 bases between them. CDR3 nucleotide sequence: TGTGCCAGCAGCCGAGGGGACCGACCTCAGCCCCAGCATTTT. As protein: CASSRGDRPQPQHF.

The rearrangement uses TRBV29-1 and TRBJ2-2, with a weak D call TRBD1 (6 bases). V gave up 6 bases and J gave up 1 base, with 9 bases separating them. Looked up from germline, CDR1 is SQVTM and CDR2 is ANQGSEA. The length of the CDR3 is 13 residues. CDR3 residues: CSVKGQNTGELFF. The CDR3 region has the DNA TGCAGCGTAAAGGGACAGAACACCGGGGAGCTGTTTTTT.

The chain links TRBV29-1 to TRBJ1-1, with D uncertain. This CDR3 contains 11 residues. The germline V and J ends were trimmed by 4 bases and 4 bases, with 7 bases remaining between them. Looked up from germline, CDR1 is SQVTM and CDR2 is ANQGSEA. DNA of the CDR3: TGCAGCGTTGTACAATTCACTGAAGCTTTCTTT. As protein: CSVVQFTEAFF.

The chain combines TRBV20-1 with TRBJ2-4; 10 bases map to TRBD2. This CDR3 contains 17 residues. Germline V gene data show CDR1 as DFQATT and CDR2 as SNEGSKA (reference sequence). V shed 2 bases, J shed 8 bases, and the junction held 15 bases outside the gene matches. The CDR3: CSARPLLATSGSYIQYF. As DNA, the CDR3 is TGCAGTGCTAGACCCCTACTAGCGACTAGCGGGTCGTACATTCAGTACTTC.

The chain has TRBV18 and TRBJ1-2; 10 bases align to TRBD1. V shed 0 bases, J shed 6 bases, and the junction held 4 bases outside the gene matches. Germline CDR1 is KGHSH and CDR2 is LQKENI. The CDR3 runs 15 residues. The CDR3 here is CASSPPGQGNDGYTF. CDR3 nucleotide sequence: TGTGCCAGCTCACCACCGGGACAGGGGAACGATGGCTACACCTTC.

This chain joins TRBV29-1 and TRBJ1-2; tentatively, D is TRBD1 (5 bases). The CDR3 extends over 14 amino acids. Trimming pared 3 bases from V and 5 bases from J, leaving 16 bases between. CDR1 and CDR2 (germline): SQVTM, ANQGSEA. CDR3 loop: CSVEGDGNSYGYTF. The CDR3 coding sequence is TGCAGCGTTGAGGGGGACGGGAATTCTTATGGCTACACCTTC.

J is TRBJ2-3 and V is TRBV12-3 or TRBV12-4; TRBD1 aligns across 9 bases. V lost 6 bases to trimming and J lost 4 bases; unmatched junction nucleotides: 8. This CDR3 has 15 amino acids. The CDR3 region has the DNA TGTGCCAGCAGACCCGGGACAGGGAGGTCAGATACGCAGTATTTT. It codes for CASRPGTGRSDTQYF.